These 19 T cell receptor beta chains originate from one sample sequenced in a study of cytomegalovirus exposure and HLA in healthy donors. Primers for the PCR totalled 60 Vbeta and 13 Jbeta. Only in-frame clones appear in the TCRdb table, and some are missing; sequencing was by immunoSEQ multiplex PCR. Seen here are about 280,000 clones, approximately 90% observed once, and the top ten hold around 2.1%. Source material: PBMCs. The receptors here all came from a woman aged 18-29 years in good health and CMV-seronegative.

This chain uses TRBV6-5 with TRBJ1-5, with 9 bases lining up with TRBD1. CDR1 MNHEY and CDR2 SVGAGI come from the germline V gene. J was trimmed by 3 bases and V by 4 bases; bases with no gene match: 7. This CDR3 is 16 amino acids long. CDR3 sequence: CASSSFGQGYNQPQHF. The CDR3 region has the DNA TGTGCCAGCAGTTCCTTTGGACAGGGGTACAATCAGCCCCAGCATTTT.

The V and J genes are TRBV10-3 and TRBJ2-6, with TRBD1 as a possible D gene (5 bases). Germline CDR1 is ENHRY and CDR2 is SYGVKD. The CDR3 is 15 amino acids. V lost 3 bases to trimming and J lost 1 base, with 7 bases between them. The chain's CDR3 is CAISDQGSGANVLTF. The DNA of the CDR3 is TGTGCCATCAGTGACCAGGGATCTGGGGCCAACGTCCTGACTTTC.

This chain links TRBV5-8 with TRBJ1-1, with 8 bases fitting TRBD1. Losses at the gene ends were 5 bases for V and 4 bases for J; bases not matched to a gene: 10. The CDR3 is 15 amino acids. Germline V gene sequence: CDR1 SGHTS, CDR2 YDEGEE. Here the CDR3 reads CASSWDGQGGTEAFF. The CDR3 region has the DNA TGTGCCAGCAGTTGGGACGGACAGGGAGGCACTGAAGCTTTCTTT.

DNA for the CDR3: TGTGCCAGCAGCCGCGGGGGGGAGAAAGAGACCCAGTACTTC. This codes for CASSRGGEKETQYF. The chain uses TRBV7-8 and TRBJ2-5, with TRBD2 matching 9 bases. V was pared by 5 bases and J by 3 bases, with 4 bases of the junction left unmatched. This CDR3 has 14 residues. Germline loops: CDR1 SGHVS, CDR2 FQNEAQ.

The CDR3 coding sequence is TGTGCTAGTGGTTTGAGGGCAGGGGCTATCTACGAGCAGTACTTC. Protein product: CASGLRAGAIYEQYF. The V gene is TRBV12-5, the J gene TRBJ2-7, with a possible D match to TRBD1 (6 bases). The CDR3 sequence is 15 residues long. Germline CDR1 and CDR2: LGHNT and FRNRAP. V shed 2 bases and J shed 3 bases, with 14 bases lying between them. Using reference TRBV12-5 and TRBJ2-7 for the parts outside the CDR3, the full variable domain is DARVTQTPRHKVTEMGQEVTMRCQPILGHNTVFWYRQTMMQGLELLAYFRNRAPLDDSGMPKDRFSAEMPDATLATLKIQPSEPRDSAVYFCASGLRAGAIYEQYFGPGTRLTVT.

The chain carries TRBV27 and TRBJ1-2; 8 nucleotides agree with TRBD1. Trimming removed 9 bases from V and 5 bases from J; junction bases left unmatched: 14. The V gene's germline CDR1 is MNHEY and CDR2 SMNVEV (reference sequence). This CDR3 is built from 15 residues. The CDR3 DNA follows: TGTGCCAGTGGAACCCACCAGGGGGCTTCATATGGCTACACCTTC. This encodes CASGTHQGASYGYTF.

The V and J genes are TRBV5-4 and TRBJ1-1; no clear D gene. CDR3 length: 13 residues. The V end lost 5 bases, the J end lost 4 bases, and 12 bases lay between the germline ends. Germline loops: CDR1 SGHNT, CDR2 YYREEE (reference sequence). The CDR3 DNA sequence: TGTGCCAGCAGACCCGCTCCAGGCACTGAAGCTTTCTTT. Encoded protein: CASRPAPGTEAFF.

This clone was detected only once. The chain joins TRBV27 to TRBJ2-5; TRBD1 is a possible D gene (6 bases). V shed 5 bases and J shed 6 bases, with 16 bases lying between them. The CDR3 is 14 residues long. Germline-derived CDR1 and CDR2 are MNHEY and SMNVEV (reference sequence). The CDR3 DNA follows: TGTGCCAGCAGTCAACAGGGTAGTGGGAAGACCCAGTACTTC. Its translation: CASSQQGSGKTQYF.

The chain uses TRBV11-3 and TRBJ2-2; TRBD2 matches 10 bases. The CDR3 extends over 16 amino acids. Germline V lookup: CDR1 SGHNT, CDR2 YENEEA. The J segment lost 9 bases and the V segment lost 1 base, leaving 8 bases of the junction unmatched. The CDR3 DNA sequence: TGTGCCAGCAGCTTAGGGCTGCCTAGCGGGGGTCGGGAGCTGTTTTTT. This translates into CASSLGLPSGGRELFF.

This clone has a single count. The CDR3 nucleotides are TGTGCCAGTACTGAAGACAGGGGGACTAACTATGGCTACACCTTC. It yields the protein CASTEDRGTNYGYTF. V usage is TRBV19 and J usage is TRBJ1-2, with 9 bases that match TRBD1. Unmatched junction bases numbered 6, after V lost 7 bases and J lost 0 bases. CDR3 length equals 15 residues. From germline, CDR1 is LNHDA and CDR2 SQIVND (reference sequence).

The chain carries TRBV6-5 and TRBJ2-1; 8 nucleotides align to TRBD2. This CDR3 contains 15 residues. The trim removed 6 bases at V and 0 bases at J, leaving 4 bases unmatched. Germline V CDR1 and CDR2: MNHEY, SVGAGI. Here the CDR3 reads CASRLAGNSYNEQFF. The CDR3 nucleotides are TGTGCCAGCAGGTTAGCGGGGAACTCCTACAATGAGCAGTTCTTC.

This chain links TRBV19 with TRBJ1-5, with D perhaps matching TRBD1 (6 bases). V lost 3 bases, J lost 2 bases, and 20 bases lay in between. Germline V lookup: CDR1 LNHDA, CDR2 SQIVND (reference sequence). The CDR3 totals 18 residues. DNA for the CDR3: TGTGCCAGTAGTATTAGCAGGGGACGGTTTAAGGGCAATCAGCCCCAGCATTTT. Its protein is CASSISRGRFKGNQPQHF. Based on the CDR3 plus reference TRBV19 and TRBJ1-5, the full variable domain is DGGITQSPKYLFRKEGQNVTLSCEQNLNHDAMYWYRQDPGQGLRLIYYSQIVNDFQKGDIAEGYSVSREKKESFPLTVTSAQKNPTAFYLCASSISRGRFKGNQPQHFGDGTRLSIL.

V is TRBV14 and J is TRBJ2-7; TRBD1 matches 7 bases. The CDR3 consists of 17 residues. CDR1 SGHDN and CDR2 FVKESK come from the germline V gene. With V trimmed by 1 base and J by 2 bases, 11 bases remained unmatched. The CDR3 sequence: CASSQGSGTAVTYEQYF. In DNA form, the CDR3 reads TGTGCCAGCAGCCAAGGTTCAGGGACAGCTGTTACCTACGAGCAGTACTTC.

V gene TRBV5-1 combines with J gene TRBJ2-1; 9 bases map to TRBD1. The CDR3 covers 14 residues. The germline CDR1 and CDR2 sequences are SGHRS and YFSETQ. Losses at the gene ends were 2 bases for V and 7 bases for J; bases not matched to a gene: 4. CDR3 coding DNA: TGCGCCAGCAGCTTTTACAGGGGGCAGAATGAGCAGTTCTTC. It yields the protein CASSFYRGQNEQFF.

The rearrangement uses TRBV14 and TRBJ2-3; no definite D call. CDR1 SGHDN and CDR2 FVKESK come from the germline V gene. This CDR3 is built from 14 residues. V lost 6 bases to trimming and J lost 3 bases, with 13 bases between them. The CDR3, as DNA: TGTGCCAGCAGTCTATCCCCCGCGACAGATACGCAGTATTTT. Its protein product is CASSLSPATDTQYF.

CDR3 loop: CASSDGGWNTEAFF. For the CDR3, the DNA is TGTGCCAGCAGCGACGGGGGTTGGAACACTGAAGCTTTCTTT. V and J are TRBV7-9 and TRBJ1-1, with D tentatively TRBD1 (5 bases). V lost 5 bases to trimming and J lost 1 base, with 11 bases between them. Germline CDR1 SEHNR, CDR2 FQNEAQ (reference sequence). There are 14 residues in the CDR3.

The chain joins TRBV7-9 to TRBJ2-3; no firm D call. This CDR3 comprises 15 residues. The V gene's germline CDR1 is SEHNR and CDR2 FQNEAQ (reference sequence). V lost 5 bases and J lost 3, with 15 bases in between. CDR3 nucleotide sequence: TGTGCCAGCAGCCCCCTGGGCCCGTTGACAGATACGCAGTATTTT. Its translation: CASSPLGPLTDTQYF.

The chain couples TRBV11-2 to TRBJ2-7; 8 bases are a match to TRBD2. Unmatched junction bases numbered 4, after V lost 0 bases and J lost 3 bases. The V gene's germline CDR1 is SGHAT and CDR2 FQNNGV. The CDR3 contains 15 residues. CDR3 protein: CASSLDGLAFYEQYF. CDR3 DNA sequence: TGTGCCAGCAGCTTAGATGGACTAGCCTTCTACGAGCAGTACTTC.

In its sample, this clone was seen once. The chain uses TRBV30 and TRBJ1-2; TRBD1 is a possible D gene (6 bases). V was shortened by 3 bases and J by 12 bases, with 20 bases between the two germline ends. Germline V gene data show CDR1 as GTSNPN and CDR2 as SVGIG (reference sequence). This CDR3 contains 13 residues. The CDR3: CAWSDGTQGGNTF. The CDR3 coding sequence is TGTGCCTGGAGCGACGGGACACAAGGTGGGAACACCTTC. Supplemented by reference TRBV30 and TRBJ1-2, the full variable domain reads SQTIHQWPATLVQPVGSPLSLECTVEGTSNPNLYWYRQAAGRGLQLLFYSVGIGQISSEVPQNLSASRPQDRQFILSSKKLLLSDSGFYLCAWSDGTQGGNTFGSGTRLTVV.